Following are 11 T cell receptor beta chains from one sample sequenced in a study of sequential checkpoint blockade in melanoma. The table came from immunoSEQ multiplex PCR; TCRdb's copy has only in-frame clones and leaves some out. The sample has more than 5,000 clones; 25% to 30% are singletons. Regarding treatment: randomized to nivolumab then ipilimumab (arm A) or the reverse (arm B). Sequenced material: tumor tissue (inferred from file names), taken from a patient given nivolumab and ipilimumab in sequence. The receptors here all came from a human donor with melanoma.

This chain links TRBV11-3 with TRBJ2-7; 9 positions agree with TRBD1. This CDR3 is 18 amino acids long. CDR1 SGHNT and CDR2 YENEEA come from the germline V gene. V shed 0 bases, J shed 5 bases, and the junction held 14 bases outside the gene matches. The CDR3 DNA follows: TGTGCCAGCAGCTTAGATGGGGACAGGGTTGGGGGAAGGAACGAGCAGTACTTC. This codes for CASSLDGDRVGGRNEQYF.

The chain is built from TRBV6-8 and TRBJ2-3; 8 bases are shared with TRBD1. V trimming: 6 bases; J trimming: 5 bases; junction bases outside the gene matches: 7. This CDR3 is built from 14 residues. Germline V CDR1 and CDR2: MNHGY, SAAAGT. The CDR3 spells CASSSGQGLDTQYF. The CDR3 nucleotides read TGTGCCAGCAGCTCCGGACAGGGATTAGATACGCAGTATTTT.

This rearrangement joins TRBV25-1 to TRBJ1-4, with a tentative D call TRBD1 (5 bases). Germline CDR1 and CDR2: MGHDK and SYGVNS. V was pared by 3 bases and J by 1 base, with 9 bases between. The CDR3 extends over 15 amino acids. CDR3 amino acids: CASSEGERTNEKLFF. The CDR3 DNA reads TGTGCCAGCAGTGAGGGGGAACGAACTAATGAAAAACTGTTTTTT.

This clone is termed medium-sized. The chain couples TRBV6-8 to TRBJ2-2, with a tentative D call TRBD2 (6 bases). CDR1 and CDR2 from the germline V gene are MNHGY and SAAAGT. Trimming pared 2 bases from V and 2 bases from J, leaving 12 bases between. This CDR3 contains 16 residues. The CDR3 is CASSYHAGSNTGELFF. As DNA, the CDR3 is TGTGCCAGCAGTTACCACGCGGGAAGTAACACCGGGGAGCTGTTTTTT.

This chain joins TRBV9 and TRBJ2-2; D is perhaps TRBD1 or TRBD2 (5 bases each). Trimming stripped 1 base from V and 8 bases from J, with 18 bases between. This CDR3 is built from 16 residues. From germline, CDR1 is SGDLS and CDR2 YYNGEE. The CDR3 sequence is CASSVTGTEFRGELFF. As DNA, the CDR3 is TGTGCCAGCAGCGTAACCGGGACGGAGTTTCGAGGGGAGCTGTTTTTT.

This clone has ten or more counts. This rearrangement joins TRBV11-3 to TRBJ2-1; D perhaps matches TRBD2 (7 bases). Germline V CDR1 and CDR2: SGHNT, YENEEA. V dropped 2 bases and J dropped 4 bases, with 12 bases sitting between them. The CDR3 runs to 15 residues. The CDR3 DNA follows: TGTGCCAGCAGCTTAACCGGGGGGCGGTACAATGAGCAGTTCTTC. It yields the protein CASSLTGGRYNEQFF.

The CDR3 region has the DNA TGTGCCAGCACCAATTACAATGAGCAGTTCTTC. It translates to CASTNYNEQFF. The V and J genes are TRBV12-5 and TRBJ2-1; D unresolved. CDR1 and CDR2 (germline): LGHNT, FRNRAP. This CDR3 has 11 amino acids.

Only a few counts were recorded for this clone. The chain links TRBV11-3 to TRBJ2-7; 9 nucleotides line up with TRBD2. V lost 2 bases to trimming and J lost 2 bases; unmatched junction nucleotides: 4. The CDR3 loop spans 15 amino acids. In germline, CDR1 is SGHNT, CDR2 YENEEA. DNA of the CDR3: TGTGCCAGCAGCTTAAGTCGCGGGAGGGCCTACGAGCAGTACTTC. It is translated as CASSLSRGRAYEQYF. Full variable domain (missing parts from reference TRBV11-3 and TRBJ2-7): EAGVVQSPRYKIIEKKQPVAFWCNPISGHNTLYWYLQNLGQGPELLIRYENEEAVDDSQLPKDRFSAERLKGVDSTLKIQPAELGDSAVYLCASSLSRGRAYEQYFGPGTRLTVT.

J is TRBJ2-3 and V is TRBV18, with D hard to call. This CDR3 is 14 amino acids long. V lost 3 bases and J lost 0, with 7 bases in between. Germline V gene data show CDR1 as KGHSH and CDR2 as LQKENI. The CDR3 region is CASSPPYSTDTQYF. CDR3 nucleotides: TGTGCCAGCTCACCTCCGTATAGCACAGATACGCAGTATTTT. The complete variable domain, with remaining parts taken from reference TRBV18 and TRBJ2-3, reads NAGVMQNPRHLVRRRGQEARLRCSPMKGHSHVYWYRQLPEEGLKFMVYLQKENIIDESGMPKERFSAEFPKEGPSILRIQQVVRGDSAAYFCASSPPYSTDTQYFGPGTRLTVL.

In this sample, this clone is medium-sized. CDR3 coding DNA: TGTGCCAGCAGCTTGGACAGGGGTAATGAAAAACTGTTTTTT. This gives the protein CASSLDRGNEKLFF. This chain links TRBV11-3 with TRBJ1-4; 9 bases are a match to TRBD1. Germline assignment: CDR1 SGHNT and CDR2 YENEEA. This CDR3 region has 14 residues. The V and J ends lost 3 bases and 4 bases, in that order; junction bases with no gene match: 0. Full variable domain (outside the CDR3, taken from reference TRBV11-3 and TRBJ1-4): EAGVVQSPRYKIIEKKQPVAFWCNPISGHNTLYWYLQNLGQGPELLIRYENEEAVDDSQLPKDRFSAERLKGVDSTLKIQPAELGDSAVYLCASSLDRGNEKLFFGSGTQLSVL.

This clone was counted a few times. The chain joins TRBV25-1 to TRBJ1-1, with D unclear. The ends were cut back, 1 base at V and 1 base at J, with 7 bases in the middle. This CDR3 spans 14 amino acids. Germline-derived CDR1 and CDR2 are MGHDK and SYGVNS. As DNA, the CDR3 is TGTGCCAGCAGTGAATTTACAGCGAACACTGAAGCTTTCTTT. Amino acid sequence: CASSEFTANTEAFF.